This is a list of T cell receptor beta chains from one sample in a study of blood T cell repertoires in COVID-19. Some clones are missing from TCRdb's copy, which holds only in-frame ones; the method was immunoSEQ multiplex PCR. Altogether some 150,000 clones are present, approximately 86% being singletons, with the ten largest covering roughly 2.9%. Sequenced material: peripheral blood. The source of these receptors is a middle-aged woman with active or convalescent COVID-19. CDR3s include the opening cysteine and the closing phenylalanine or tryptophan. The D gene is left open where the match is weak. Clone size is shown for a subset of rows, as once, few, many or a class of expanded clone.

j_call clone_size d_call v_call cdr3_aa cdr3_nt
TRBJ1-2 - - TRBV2 CASRGPPNYGYTF TGTGCCAGCAGGGGGCCCCCAAACTATGGCTACACCTTC
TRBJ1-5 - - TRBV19 CASSIASGYSNQPQHF TGTGCCAGTAGTATAGCTTCAGGGTATAGCAATCAGCCCCAGCATTTT
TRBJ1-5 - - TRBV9 CASSVGAEHQPQHF TGTGCCAGCAGCGTAGGGGCAGAGCATCAGCCCCAGCATTTT
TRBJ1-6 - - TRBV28 CASSIWTNNSPLHF TGTGCCAGCAGCATTTGGACTAATAATTCACCCCTCCACTTT
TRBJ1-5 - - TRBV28 CASSLFRGSNQPQHF TGTGCCAGCAGTTTATTTAGGGGTAGCAATCAGCCCCAGCATTTT
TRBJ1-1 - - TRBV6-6 CASSYGGRNTEAFF TGTGCCAGCAGTTACGGGGGGAGGAACACTGAAGCTTTCTTT
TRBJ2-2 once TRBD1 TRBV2 CASSKGQGGTGELFF TGTGCCAGCAGCAAGGGACAGGGGGGCACCGGGGAGCTGTTTTTT
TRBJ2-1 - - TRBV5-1 CASSLEGGLEYNEQFF TGCGCCAGCAGCTTGGAGGGGGGGCTCGAATACAATGAGCAGTTCTTC
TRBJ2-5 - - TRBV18 CASSPGLTGAETQYF TGTGCCAGCTCACCGGGACTAACGGGGGCAGAGACCCAGTACTTC
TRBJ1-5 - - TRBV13 CASSLGQRAQHF TGTGCCAGCAGCTTAGGTCAGAGGGCCCAGCATTTT
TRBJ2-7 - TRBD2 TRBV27 CASSPRGGYEQYF TGTGCCAGCAGTCCGCGGGGGGGCTACGAGCAGTACTTC
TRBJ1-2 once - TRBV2 CASTSLAVLYGYTF TGTGCCAGCACCTCCCTTGCAGTCCTTTATGGCTACACCTTC
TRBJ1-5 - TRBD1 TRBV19 CASTPPGQGISSNQPQHF TGTGCCAGTACCCCTCCGGGACAGGGAATTTCTAGCAATCAGCCCCAGCATTTT
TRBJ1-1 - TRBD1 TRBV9 CASSVDADRGNTEAFF TGTGCCAGCAGCGTAGACGCGGACAGGGGTAACACTGAAGCTTTCTTT
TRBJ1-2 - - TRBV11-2 CASSSYRDGYTF TGTGCCAGCAGCTCCTACAGGGACGGCTACACCTTC
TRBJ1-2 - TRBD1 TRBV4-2 CASSQDLTGQGGYGYTF TGTGCCAGCAGCCAAGACTTAACGGGACAGGGAGGCTATGGCTACACCTTC
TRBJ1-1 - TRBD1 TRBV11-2 CASSSFRGPRKVATEAFF TGTGCCAGCAGCTCATTCAGGGGGCCCCGCAAGGTCGCTACTGAAGCTTTCTTT
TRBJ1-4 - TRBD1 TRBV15 CATSRGQGAANEKLFF TGTGCCACCAGCAGAGGACAGGGGGCAGCTAATGAAAAACTGTTTTTT
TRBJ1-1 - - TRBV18 CASSRVGRDTEAFF TGTGCCAGCTCAAGGGTGGGCAGGGACACTGAAGCTTTCTTT
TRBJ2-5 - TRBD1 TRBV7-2 CASSPIRDRGRETQYF TGTGCCAGCAGCCCTATTCGGGACAGAGGTCGAGAGACCCAGTACTTC
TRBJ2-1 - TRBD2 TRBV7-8 CASSLVSREAYNEQFF TGTGCCAGCAGCTTGGTATCGCGGGAGGCATACAATGAGCAGTTCTTC
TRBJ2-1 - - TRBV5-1 CASSLGQGFGEQFF TGCGCCAGCAGCTTGGGGCAGGGTTTTGGTGAGCAGTTCTTC
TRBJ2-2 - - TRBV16 CASSQSRGITGELFF TGTGCCAGCAGCCAATCGAGAGGGATCACCGGGGAGCTGTTTTTT
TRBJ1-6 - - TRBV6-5 CASSYRQVRNSPLHF TGTGCCAGCAGTTACCGACAGGTTAGGAATTCACCCCTCCACTTT
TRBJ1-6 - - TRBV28 CASSPGMNSPLHF TGTGCCAGCAGTCCGGGGATGAATTCACCCCTCCACTTT
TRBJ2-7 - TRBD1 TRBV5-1 CASSFQDRESEQYF TGCGCCAGCAGCTTCCAGGACAGGGAGAGCGAGCAGTACTTC